These 7 T cell receptor beta chains came from one sample sequenced in a study of metastatic and nonmetastatic thyroid tumors. TCRdb re-called clones from the PCR reads using MiXCR. The sample lists tens of thousands of clones, roughly 27% occurring once. Thyroid surgery was preceded by no treatment in any patient. Sequenced sample: tumor tissue. The receptors here all came from a male donor with papillary thyroid cancer or a benign thyroid nodule (not recorded which). Some clones in this sample may be carry-over from other donors' samples.

This clone occurred a few times. The rearrangement joins TRBV15 to TRBJ2-7, with D possibly matching TRBD1 (6 bases). Germline CDR1 is LNHNV and CDR2 is YYDKDF (reference sequence). V was clipped by 2 bases and J by 6 bases, with 23 bases between them. The CDR3 sequence is 17 residues long. This CDR3 reads CATSRFTGTHVVGEQYF. As DNA, the CDR3 is TGTGCCACCAGCAGATTTACCGGGACACACGTCGTAGGCGAGCAGTACTTC.

The rearrangement uses TRBV11-3 and TRBJ1-1; maybe TRBD1 (6 bases). This CDR3 contains 14 residues. From germline, CDR1 is SGHNT and CDR2 YENEEA. V was trimmed by 5 bases and J by 7 bases, leaving 17 bases between them. CDR3 residues: CASSLQGGQSEAFF. The CDR3 DNA follows: TGTGCCAGCAGCCTTCAGGGAGGACAGAGTGAAGCTTTCTTT.

This clone has a count of ten or more. This rearrangement joins TRBV5-1 to TRBJ1-1; D gene unclear. V gave up 4 bases and J gave up 8 bases, with 18 bases separating them. The CDR3 totals 14 residues. Germline CDR1 reads SGHRS; CDR2 reads YFSETQ. The CDR3: CASSRGGRLMEAFF. The CDR3 nucleotides read TGCGCCAGCAGCCGAGGCGGAAGACTGATGGAAGCTTTCTTT.

The V call is TRBV2, the J call TRBJ2-7, with D maybe TRBD1 (5 bases). The V and J ends lost 5 bases and 2 bases respectively, with 7 bases between them. The CDR3 runs 12 residues. Germline V gives CDR1 SNHLY, CDR2 FYNNEI. The CDR3 DNA is TGTGCCAGCAGTTTACAGGCCTACGAGCAGTACTTC. This encodes CASSLQAYEQYF.

This clone came up a few times. The V and J genes are TRBV27 and TRBJ2-7, with a weak D call TRBD1 (5 bases). V lost 5 bases and J 5 bases, leaving 13 bases between the germline ends. The germline V gene encodes CDR1 MNHEY and CDR2 SMNVEV (reference sequence). The CDR3 has 13 amino acids. The CDR3 loop reads CASSLTVGNEQYF. CDR3 nucleotide sequence: TGTGCCAGCAGTCTGACAGTGGGGAACGAGCAGTACTTC.

The rearrangement links TRBV4-1 to TRBJ2-7; 8 positions match TRBD1. Germline lookup yields CDR1 MGHRA and CDR2 YSYEKL. J gave up 1 base and V 4 bases, and 3 bases lay outside the gene matches. This CDR3 spans 14 amino acids. CDR3 sequence reads: CASSPGQGSYEQYF. DNA for the CDR3: TGCGCCAGCAGCCCCGGACAGGGATCCTACGAGCAGTACTTC.

In its sample, this clone is medium-sized. This sequence joins TRBV6-1 and TRBJ1-2; D remains ambiguous. The length of the CDR3 is 14 residues. The ends were cut back, 2 bases at V and 5 bases at J, with 12 bases in the middle. Germline values: CDR1 MNHNS, CDR2 SASEGT. CDR3 sequence: CASSEREGSYGYTF. Here the CDR3 DNA reads TGTGCCAGCAGTGAACGAGAAGGGAGTTATGGCTACACCTTC.